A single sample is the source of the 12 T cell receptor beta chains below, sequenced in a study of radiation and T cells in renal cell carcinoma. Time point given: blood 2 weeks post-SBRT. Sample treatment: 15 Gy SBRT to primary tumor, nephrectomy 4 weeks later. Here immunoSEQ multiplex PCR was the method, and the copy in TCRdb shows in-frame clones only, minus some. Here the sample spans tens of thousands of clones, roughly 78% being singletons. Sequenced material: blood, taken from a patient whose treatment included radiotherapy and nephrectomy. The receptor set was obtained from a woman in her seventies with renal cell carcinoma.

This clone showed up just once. CDR3 nucleotide sequence: TGTGCCAGCAGTCAGACTCCGCGCTACAGGGGTGGCTACACCTTC. Translation gives CASSQTPRYRGGYTF. V usage is TRBV5-6 and J usage is TRBJ1-2; TRBD1 matches at 7 bases. Per the germline V gene, CDR1 is SGHDT and CDR2 is YYEEEE. This CDR3 spans 15 amino acids. With 5 bases clipped from V and 7 bases from J, the junction kept 14 bases outside the gene matches.

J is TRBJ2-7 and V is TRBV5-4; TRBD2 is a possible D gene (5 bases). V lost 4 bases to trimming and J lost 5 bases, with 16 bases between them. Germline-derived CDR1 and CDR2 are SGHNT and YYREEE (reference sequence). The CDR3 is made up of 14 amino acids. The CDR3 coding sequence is TGTGCCAGCAGCAGGAAACTAGGGCGGGACGAGCAGTACTTC. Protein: CASSRKLGRDEQYF.

CDR3 amino acids: CASQDAGGNQPQHF. The CDR3 nucleotides are TGTGCCAGCCAAGACGCAGGGGGCAATCAGCCCCAGCATTTT. The chain employs TRBV6-6 and TRBJ1-5; D may be TRBD1 (6 bases). Germline assignment: CDR1 MNHNY and CDR2 SVGAGI (reference sequence). The CDR3 is made up of 14 amino acids. The ends were cut back, 8 bases at V and 2 bases at J, with 13 bases in the middle.

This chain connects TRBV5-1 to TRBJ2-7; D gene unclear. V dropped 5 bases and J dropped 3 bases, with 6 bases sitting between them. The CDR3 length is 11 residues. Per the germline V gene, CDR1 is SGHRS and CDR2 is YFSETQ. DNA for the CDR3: TGCGCCAGCAGGGACGTCTACGAGCAGTACTTC. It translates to CASRDVYEQYF.

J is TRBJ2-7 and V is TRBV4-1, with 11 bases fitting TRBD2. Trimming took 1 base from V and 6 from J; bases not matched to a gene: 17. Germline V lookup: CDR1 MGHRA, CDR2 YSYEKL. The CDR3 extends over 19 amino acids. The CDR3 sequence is CASSQALLRLAGGRIEQYF. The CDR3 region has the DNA TGCGCCAGCAGCCAAGCCCTGCTAAGGTTAGCGGGAGGGAGAATCGAGCAGTACTTC.

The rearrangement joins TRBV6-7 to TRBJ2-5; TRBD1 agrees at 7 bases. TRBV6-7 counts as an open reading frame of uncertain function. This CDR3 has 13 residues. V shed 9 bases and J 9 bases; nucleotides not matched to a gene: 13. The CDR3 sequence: CASRYGPQGAQYF. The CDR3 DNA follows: TGTGCCAGTCGTTACGGGCCTCAGGGGGCCCAGTACTTC.

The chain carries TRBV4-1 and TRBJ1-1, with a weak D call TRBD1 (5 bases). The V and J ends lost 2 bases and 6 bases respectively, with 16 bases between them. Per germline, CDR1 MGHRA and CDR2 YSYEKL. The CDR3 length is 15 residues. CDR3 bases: TGCGCCAGCAGCCAACCCCCCACCCAAGGGGCTGAAGCTTTCTTT. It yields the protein CASSQPPTQGAEAFF.

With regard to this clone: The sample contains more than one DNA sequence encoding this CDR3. The CDR3 DNA is TGCGCCAGCAGCCAAGATATTAGAAACACTGAAGCTTTCTTT. Translating it yields CASSQDIRNTEAFF. This rearrangement joins TRBV4-1 to TRBJ1-1; D call uncertain. Trimming cost V 0 bases and J 2 bases, with 7 bases left between them. This CDR3 is built from 14 residues. Germline CDR1 MGHRA, CDR2 YSYEKL.

DNA for the CDR3: TGCGCCAGCAGCCCGGACAGGGTCGGAGAGACCCAGTACTTC. Translating it yields CASSPDRVGETQYF. The chain is built from TRBV5-1 and TRBJ2-5, with 8 bases fitting TRBD1. The CDR3 consists of 14 residues. Germline CDR1 and CDR2: SGHRS and YFSETQ. The ends lost 4 bases at V and 4 bases at J; junction bases unmatched: 6.

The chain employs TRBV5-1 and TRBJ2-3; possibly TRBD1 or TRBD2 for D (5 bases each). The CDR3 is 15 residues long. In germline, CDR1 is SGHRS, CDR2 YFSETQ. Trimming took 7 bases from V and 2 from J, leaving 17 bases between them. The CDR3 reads CASLPGTANTDTQYF. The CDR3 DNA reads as TGCGCCAGCTTGCCCGGGACCGCGAACACAGATACGCAGTATTTT.

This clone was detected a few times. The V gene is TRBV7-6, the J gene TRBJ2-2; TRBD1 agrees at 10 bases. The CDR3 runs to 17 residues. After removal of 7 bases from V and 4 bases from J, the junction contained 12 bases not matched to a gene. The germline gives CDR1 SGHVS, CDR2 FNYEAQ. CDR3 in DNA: TGTGCCAGCATCGAGACAAGACAGGGGGCAGGCACCGGGGAGCTGTTTTTT. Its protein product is CASIETRQGAGTGELFF.

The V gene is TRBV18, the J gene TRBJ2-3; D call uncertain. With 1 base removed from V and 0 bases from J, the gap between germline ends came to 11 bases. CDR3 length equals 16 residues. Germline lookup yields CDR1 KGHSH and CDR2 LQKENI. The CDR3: CASSPRLPPSTDTQYF. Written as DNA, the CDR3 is TGTGCCAGCTCACCACGGCTACCCCCTAGCACAGATACGCAGTATTTT.